What follows are 21 T cell receptor beta chains derived from one specimen sequenced in a study of neoadjuvant anti-PD-1 for oral cavity cancer. Assay used: immunoSEQ multiplex PCR; TCRdb lists only in-frame clones, some missing. This table has about 72,000 clones, more than 70% appearing once. Sequencing used PBMCs, obtained before nivolumab (anti-PD-1) treatment. The receptors were gathered from a person between 40 and 80 years old with oral cavity squamous cell carcinoma.

The rearrangement joins TRBV9 to TRBJ2-7; D not certain. This CDR3 spans 14 amino acids. The ends were cut back, 0 bases at V and 7 bases at J, with 14 bases in the middle. Germline CDR1 and CDR2: SGDLS and YYNGEE. This CDR3 reads CASSVDSQLREQYF. The CDR3 coding sequence is TGTGCCAGCAGCGTAGACAGCCAACTGAGGGAGCAGTACTTC.

The rearrangement links TRBV28 to TRBJ1-2, with D maybe TRBD1 (5 bases). The ends were cut back, 6 bases at V and 8 bases at J, with 10 bases in the middle. Germline-derived CDR1 and CDR2 are MDHEN and SYDVKM. This CDR3 has 11 residues. In DNA form, the CDR3 reads TGTGCCAGCAGCACGACAGAGGGCTACACCTTC. Its translation: CASSTTEGYTF.

V is TRBV7-8 and J is TRBJ2-1; weak D call: TRBD2 (6 bases). This CDR3 has 14 residues. Germline V gene sequence: CDR1 SGHVS, CDR2 FQNEAQ. V was shortened by 6 bases and J by 7 bases, with 16 bases between the two germline ends. The CDR3 spells CASRPTGVRNEQFF. The CDR3 DNA is TGTGCCAGCAGGCCCACGGGAGTCCGGAATGAGCAGTTCTTC.

The rearrangement links TRBV2 to TRBJ2-7, with 13 bases aligning to TRBD2. The CDR3 loop spans 16 amino acids. CDR1 and CDR2 from the germline V gene are SNHLY and FYNNEI. V lost 4 bases, J lost 5 bases, and 8 bases stayed unmatched. This chain's CDR3 is CASSGLLAGGPHEQYF. CDR3 DNA sequence: TGTGCCAGCAGTGGGTTACTAGCGGGAGGGCCCCACGAGCAGTACTTC. Using reference TRBV2 and TRBJ2-7 for the parts outside the CDR3, the full variable domain is EPEVTQTPSHQVTQMGQEVILRCVPISNHLYFYWYRQILGQKVEFLVSFYNNEISEKSEIFDDQFSVERPDGSNFTLKIRSTKLEDSAMYFCASSGLLAGGPHEQYFGPGTRLTVT.

CDR3 protein: CASSYSIKWEAKAFF. The DNA of the CDR3 is TGTGCCAGCAGTTACTCGATAAAATGGGAGGCTAAAGCTTTCTTT. The genes are TRBV6-5 and TRBJ1-1; unclear D gene. The CDR3 loop spans 15 amino acids. Per the germline V gene, CDR1 is MNHEY and CDR2 is SVGAGI. The ends were cut back, 0 bases at V and 9 bases at J, with 17 bases in the middle.

This chain uses TRBV18 with TRBJ1-1, with D possibly being TRBD1 (5 bases). This CDR3 is built from 13 residues. Germline loops: CDR1 KGHSH, CDR2 LQKENI. Between the trimmed V and J ends, which lost 7 bases and 0 bases, there was a span of 9 bases. CDR3 DNA: TGTGCCAGCTTCGGGACGGTGAACACTGAAGCTTTCTTT. It specifies CASFGTVNTEAFF.

In its sample, this clone was seen a few times. V usage is TRBV6-5 and J usage is TRBJ1-4; 9 nucleotides match TRBD1. V was clipped by 5 bases and J by 7 bases; unmatched bases: 8. The germline gives CDR1 MNHEY, CDR2 SVGAGI. This CDR3 region has 15 residues. Here the CDR3 reads CASSTGTGRAEKLFF. As DNA, the CDR3 is TGTGCCAGCAGTACCGGGACAGGGAGGGCTGAAAAACTGTTTTTT.

This chain links TRBV29-1 with TRBJ1-5; D unclear. CDR3 length equals 13 residues. Trimming removed 4 bases at V and 6 bases at J, with 13 bases between. Germline V gene sequence: CDR1 SQVTM, CDR2 ANQGSEA. In DNA form, the CDR3 reads TGCAGCGTTGTTAGGGAAATGGGTCAGCCCCAGCATTTT. Encoded protein: CSVVREMGQPQHF.

CDR3 amino acids: CASSLMYGRYTGTGELFF. The CDR3 coding sequence is TGTGCCAGCAGCCTAATGTACGGACGATATACTGGCACCGGGGAGCTGTTTTTT. This chain links TRBV28 with TRBJ2-2; D remains ambiguous. Trimming took off 6 bases at V and 4 bases at J, with 24 bases between the two ends. The CDR3 loop spans 18 amino acids. Germline V gene data show CDR1 as MDHEN and CDR2 as SYDVKM.

This rearrangement joins TRBV5-1 to TRBJ2-4; the D gene is possibly TRBD2 (5 bases). CDR1 SGHRS and CDR2 YFSETQ come from the germline V gene. Trimming took 8 bases from V and 1 from J, leaving 28 bases between them. The CDR3 totals 19 residues. The CDR3 loop reads CARMRPSPPADGAKNIQYF. Here the CDR3 DNA reads TGCGCCAGAATGCGACCTAGTCCTCCAGCGGATGGGGCCAAAAACATTCAGTACTTC.

This clone was recorded a few times. CDR3 sequence (DNA): TGCGCCAGCTCATTAGCGGGAGGTAACACCGGGGAGCTGTTTTTT. This encodes CASSLAGGNTGELFF. V gene TRBV10-2 combines with J gene TRBJ2-2; the match to TRBD2 covers 10 bases. From germline, CDR1 is WSHSY and CDR2 SAAADI. V was pared by 8 bases and J by 2 bases, with 5 bases of the junction left unmatched. The length of the CDR3 is 15 residues.

J is TRBJ2-7 and V is TRBV5-1; unclear D gene. Trimming cost V 1 base and J 4 bases, with 12 bases left between them. The CDR3 totals 14 residues. Germline loops: CDR1 SGHRS, CDR2 YFSETQ. In nucleotides, the CDR3 is TGCGCCAGCAGCTTGACACCTGGAGAATACGAGCAGTACTTC. It yields the protein CASSLTPGEYEQYF.

The rearrangement links TRBV5-6 to TRBJ2-7; D is unclear. CDR1 is SGHDT and CDR2 is YYEEEE in the germline V gene. The CDR3 sequence is 15 residues long. The ends were cut back, 4 bases at V and 0 bases at J, with 14 bases in the middle. The CDR3 DNA reads TGTGCCAGCAGCCGGCAGCTGTCCACCTCCTACGAGCAGTACTTC. Its translation is CASSRQLSTSYEQYF.

The rearrangement links TRBV19 to TRBJ1-1; D may be TRBD1 (5 bases). CDR1 is LNHDA, CDR2 SQIVND, per germline (reference sequence). The CDR3 runs to 13 residues. V was pared by 9 bases and J by 7 bases, with 18 bases between. The CDR3 region is CASSALGGVEAFF. CDR3 sequence (DNA): TGTGCCAGCTCTGCCCTCGGGGGAGTTGAAGCTTTCTTT.

The chain combines TRBV11-1 with TRBJ2-5; possible D gene TRBD2, 7 bases. Trimming removed 5 bases at V and 3 bases at J, with 19 bases between. CDR1 is SGHAT and CDR2 is FQDESV in the germline V gene (reference sequence). CDR3 size: 16 residues. This chain's CDR3 is CASSRGAGEGEETQYF. In DNA form, the CDR3 reads TGTGCCAGCAGCCGGGGGGCGGGGGAAGGAGAAGAGACCCAGTACTTC.

This clone was seen a handful of times. The DNA for the CDR3 is TGCAGCGTTACCAGTTCGGGGGGAAAAGGCTACACCTTC. Translating gives CSVTSSGGKGYTF. The J gene is TRBJ1-2, the V gene TRBV29-1; weak D call: TRBD1 (5 bases). Trimming took 5 bases from V and 8 from J, leaving 18 bases between them. This CDR3 comprises 13 residues. The germline V gene has CDR1 SQVTM and CDR2 ANQGSEA. Variable domain in full (rest from reference TRBV29-1 and TRBJ1-2): SAVISQKPSRDICQRGTSLTIQCQVDSQVTMMFWYRQQPGQSLTLIATANQGSEATYESGFVIDKFPISRPNLTFSTLTVSNMSPEDSSIYLCSVTSSGGKGYTFGSGTRLTVV.

The chain carries TRBV6-1 and TRBJ2-5, with 8 bases that match TRBD1. With V trimmed by 7 bases and J by 5 bases, 12 bases remained unmatched. The germline CDR1 and CDR2 sequences are MNHNS and SASEGT. CDR3 length equals 15 residues. CDR3 DNA: TGTGCCAGCACTCAAGGGACAGGCCGTGGGGAGACCCAGTACTTC. It encodes CASTQGTGRGETQYF.

V is TRBV1 and J is TRBJ2-1; the table's TRBD1 call for D was not verified on the DNA. TRBV1 represents a pseudogene. This CDR3 is built from 13 residues. The CDR3 protein is CTSSPRLAGEQFF. In DNA, the CDR3 is TGCACCAGCAGCCCAAGATTAGCAGGGGAGCAGTTCTTC.

This clone has only one observation. The chain uses TRBV7-6 and TRBJ2-1; D unresolved. The CDR3 length is 16 residues. Germline CDR1 and CDR2: SGHVS and FNYEAQ. The V end lost 5 bases, the J end lost 0 bases, and 14 bases lay between the germline ends. The CDR3 DNA sequence: TGTGCCAGCAGCCCCCCTTTGGGTAGCTCCTACAATGAGCAGTTCTTC. Amino acids: CASSPPLGSSYNEQFF.

In this sample, this clone turned up a few times. The rearrangement links TRBV10-3 to TRBJ2-1; maybe TRBD1 (5 bases). This CDR3 contains 13 residues. Deletions cut 4 bases from V and 5 bases from J, with 9 bases between. Germline CDR1 and CDR2: ENHRY and SYGVKD. The CDR3 nucleotides are TGTGCCATCAGTGGAAAAGGGGACAATGAGCAGTTCTTC. Protein: CAISGKGDNEQFF.

The chain has TRBV27 and TRBJ1-5, with D uncertain. This CDR3 region has 11 residues. The ends were cut back, 7 bases at V and 4 bases at J, with 5 bases in the middle. Germline V lookup: CDR1 MNHEY, CDR2 SMNVEV (reference sequence). In nucleotides, the CDR3 is TGTGCCAGCACCCCAAATCAGCCCCAGCATTTT. It encodes CASTPNQPQHF.